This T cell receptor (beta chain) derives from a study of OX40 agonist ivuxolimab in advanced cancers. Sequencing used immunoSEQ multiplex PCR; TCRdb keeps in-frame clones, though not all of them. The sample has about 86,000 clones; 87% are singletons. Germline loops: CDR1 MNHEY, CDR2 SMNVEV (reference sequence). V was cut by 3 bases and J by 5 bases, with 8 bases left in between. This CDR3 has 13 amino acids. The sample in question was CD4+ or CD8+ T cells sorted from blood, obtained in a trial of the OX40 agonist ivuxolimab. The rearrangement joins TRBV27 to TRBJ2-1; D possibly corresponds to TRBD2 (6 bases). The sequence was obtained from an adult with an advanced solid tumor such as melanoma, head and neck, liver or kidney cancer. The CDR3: CASSFRTNNEQFF. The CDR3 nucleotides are TGTGCCAGCAGTTTCCGGACTAACAATGAGCAGTTCTTC.